This T cell receptor (beta chain) emerged from a study of control samples from healthy donors and cancer patients. The germline V gene encodes CDR1 SNHLY and CDR2 FYNNEI. The CDR3 extends over 15 amino acids. V shed 4 bases and J shed 0 bases, with 10 bases lying between them. Only in-frame clones appear in the TCRdb table, and some are missing; sequencing was by immunoSEQ multiplex PCR. This sample yields more than 65,000 clones, of which roughly 89% are seen a single time; roughly 2% belongs to the top ten. The chain uses TRBV2 and TRBJ2-4; no clear D gene. This sequence originates from a woman in her sixties with head and neck cancer. Sequencing was done on a sample of PBMCs. The chain's CDR3 is CASSGQVVAKNIQYF. The CDR3 DNA reads as TGTGCCAGCAGTGGGCAGGTTGTAGCCAAAAACATTCAGTACTTC.